The source of this T cell receptor beta chain is a study of T cells in Graves' hyperthyroidism and ophthalmopathy (dated by TCRdb to about 2019). About the investigation overall: Peripheral blood samples were taken at the time of initial diagnosis, prior to any treatment. To identify TCR V-J signatures that set the groups apart, the researchers used a discovery cohort of 100 patients, made up of under 45 with Graves' ophthalmopathy and some 58 with stable Graves' hyperthyroidism. Prospective prediction of ophthalmopathy was tested in an independent validation cohort consisting of fewer than 20 hyperthyroidism patients and more than 15 patients who later progressed to ophthalmopathy. The roughly 94 discovery patients were randomly divided into training and test sets at a 7:3 ratio. Thyroid tissue and blood T-cell repertoires from six or seven Graves' hyperthyroidism patients were also compared in the study. After blood sampling, hyperthyroidism patients were treated with methimazole at a starting dose of 30 mg daily, and ophthalmopathy patients were treated with high-dose intravenous methylprednisolone. The paper reports TCR Vbeta CDR3 sequencing of 135 peripheral blood samples: over 40 ophthalmopathy, under 85 hyperthyroidism and around 17 progressor patients. The study at large found these results: In validation, the model predicted progression to ophthalmopathy a median of approximately 6.3 months before onset, with roughly 70% sensitivity and more than 72% specificity. No statistical method was used to set the sample size in advance, and investigators knew the group allocation. A model built on a 13 V-J signature distinguished ophthalmopathy from stable hyperthyroidism, reaching about 88% sensitivity and about 81% specificity in cross-validation and 80%/75% in testing. Blood samples also contained most of the expanded thyroid clonotypes (frequency above 0.001), which suggests that blood repertoires may reflect thyroid immune responses.

This clonotype was found many times. The target of this receptor is not known. Base-call qualities are not available, and no considerably larger clone is one nucleotide away. Amplification of TCR beta CDR3 regions was carried out from RNA transcripts. The first round of RT-PCR for the TCR CDR3 was performed with the HTBI primer set and the Qiagen OneStep RT-PCR kit. The libraries were constructed in a second round of multiplex PCR and then size-selected and purified. Paired-end sequencing of the libraries was performed with 100 bp reads on an Illumina HiSeq2000. Per the authors' processing: SOAPnuke was used to process the raw data, with reads discarded if the reads contained adapters or uncalled bases, had a mean Phred below 15, or lacked an exact constant-primer or identifier match. COPE v1.2.5 was used to merge the high-quality paired reads, and each unique nucleotide sequence was defined as a clonotype. MiTCR v1.1 was used to align clonotypes to the IMGT TRBV, TRBD and TRBJ reference segments. Only V-J combinations with frequency above 0.0001, covering 99% to 99.2% of repertoires, were analysed. A TCS score was defined as the ratio between F50 (clonal expansion) and ExV (chaos), using BLOSUM62-based TCRdist between CDR3 peptides within each V-J. Welch's t-statistics and random forest reduced roughly 530 V-J features to 10 to 15, which were used in a naive Bayes classifier (R e1071). TCRdb itself trimmed the public reads at Q25 with fastp, ran MiXCR and retained productive beta chains. Here each entry gathers all rows of one CDR3 protein and keeps the most common genes and DNA. These V and J calls are TCRdb output, not the study's own analysis. The sample table records about 420,000 distinct CDR3 sequences; less than 20% of these occur just once. Of the sample, about 7.7% is held by the ten largest clones.

A patient counted as having stable Graves' hyperthyroidism if no progression to ophthalmopathy occurred over 18 months of follow-up. Hyperthyroidism patients were newly diagnosed, with disease duration under 2 months, and aged 18 to 65 years. Exclusion was applied to patients with uncontrolled infections, other autoimmune diseases, pregnancy or lactation. Diagnoses were established on the basis of clinical symptoms, serum thyroxine and TRAb, thyroid ultrasound, and orbital computed tomography. PBMCs were separated from roughly 9.6 ml of fresh peripheral blood using Ficoll-Paque density gradient centrifugation. Total RNA was extracted with Trizol reagent, and quality was checked on an Agilent 2100 Bioanalyzer. CDR3 length: 15 amino acids, cysteine to phenylalanine. Only the CDR3 region is kept as DNA, spanning 45 bases read in frame from base 1. V loses 5 bases, J loses 8 bases, and the germline ends lie 19 bases apart. The germline V gene (reference sequence) sets CDR1 to SEHNR and CDR2 to FQNEAQ.

The receptor chain draws on TRBV7-9 and TRBJ2-1; too little of a D gene remains to name it. Material for sequencing was blood. This clonotype was sampled from a woman in her late teens or twenties with Graves' hyperthyroidism. Here is the DNA: TGTGCCAGCAGCCCTCGTCTAGATAATAGAGATGAGCAGTTCTTC. Its translation is CASSPRLDNRDEQFF.